The 7 T cell receptor beta chains below all came from one sample that was sequenced in a study of shared clonotypes between healthy human individuals (dated by TCRdb to 2020 to 2022). Library generation was performed with the immunoSEQ multiplex PCR assay. TCRdb carries this immuneACCESS record with in-frame sequences only. Its versions omit some clonotypes, under half of them owing to an unresolved V gene in the studies checked, with the rest unexplained. The sample yields over 850,000 clones; approximately 80% were counted once. The biggest ten clones account for 0.6% to 0.75% of the sample. Input material: memory CD4+ T cells from PBMCs. The cell subset or site label for this specimen denotes: CD45RA-negative fraction. These TCRs come from a man aged 18 to 35 in good health. Some clones in this sample may be carry-over from other donors' samples.

V and J are TRBV5-4 and TRBJ1-2; D is perhaps TRBD1 (5 bases). V lost 1 base to trimming and J lost 5 bases, with 15 bases between them. The germline CDR1 and CDR2 sequences are SGHNT and YYREEE (reference sequence). This CDR3 has 15 residues. The CDR3 loop is CASSLSAGYGYGYTF. The CDR3 nucleotides read TGTGCCAGCAGCTTGTCGGCAGGGTACGGATATGGCTACACCTTC. Filled out from reference TRBV5-4 and TRBJ1-2, the complete variable domain reads ETGVTQSPTHLIKTRGQQVTLRCSSQSGHNTVSWYQQALGQGPQFIFQYYREEENGRGNFPPRFSGLQFPNYSSELNVNALELDDSALYLCASSLSAGYGYGYTFGSGTRLTVV.

This rearrangement joins TRBV9 to TRBJ1-1, with D possibly matching TRBD1 (5 bases). This CDR3 comprises 13 residues. V lost 4 bases and J lost 11, with 18 bases in between. Germline CDR1 reads SGDLS; CDR2 reads YYNGEE. CDR3 nucleotides: TGTGCCAGCAGCCGGAGTCGGGGGGAGGCGGCTTTCTTT. It is translated as CASSRSRGEAAFF.

The chain links TRBV30 to TRBJ2-5; D perhaps matches TRBD2 (5 bases). V was trimmed by 5 bases and J by 1 base, leaving 8 bases between them. The CDR3 is 12 residues long. The germline V gene has CDR1 GTSNPN and CDR2 SVGIG (reference sequence). CDR3 protein: CAWLRAQETQYF. The CDR3 DNA reads as TGTGCCTGGTTGCGGGCCCAAGAGACCCAGTACTTC.

As regards this clone: The same CDR3 arises from other DNA sequences in this sample as well. This rearrangement joins TRBV5-1 to TRBJ1-1, with 9 positions matching TRBD1. Germline V lookup: CDR1 SGHRS, CDR2 YFSETQ. This CDR3 spans 15 amino acids. Losses at the gene ends were 4 bases for V and 4 bases for J; bases not matched to a gene: 8. CDR3 amino acids: CASSLMATGGTEAFF. In nucleotides, the CDR3 is TGCGCCAGCAGCCTAATGGCGACAGGGGGCACTGAAGCTTTCTTT.

The rearrangement links TRBV4-2 to TRBJ1-4, with D possibly matching TRBD1 (5 bases). The germline V gene has CDR1 LGHNA and CDR2 YNFKEQ. The V end was cut by 1 base, the J end by 0 bases, with 15 bases between. The CDR3 has 18 amino acids. CDR3 in amino acids: CASSQAPPDIATNEKLFF. The DNA for the CDR3 is TGTGCCAGCAGCCAAGCCCCTCCGGACATTGCAACTAATGAAAAACTGTTTTTT.

The sample holds many counts of this clone. V and J are TRBV28 and TRBJ2-3, with 7 bases matching TRBD1. The CDR3 extends over 16 amino acids. The germline V gene has CDR1 MDHEN and CDR2 SYDVKM. Trimming cost V 5 bases and J 1 base; bases outside gene matches: 9. The CDR3 loop reads CASSTWTGRGTDTQYF. Written as DNA, the CDR3 is TGTGCCAGCAGTACCTGGACAGGCAGGGGCACAGATACGCAGTATTTT.

The chain recombines TRBV15 with TRBJ1-5, with 8 bases identical to TRBD1. With V trimmed by 0 bases and J by 7 bases, 20 bases remained unmatched. Germline V gene sequence: CDR1 LNHNV, CDR2 YYDKDF (reference sequence). The CDR3 is made up of 20 amino acids. The CDR3: CATSRDGFGGIAGGRQPQHF. CDR3 nucleotide sequence: TGTGCCACCAGCAGAGATGGATTTGGGGGGATAGCAGGGGGCAGGCAGCCCCAGCATTTT.